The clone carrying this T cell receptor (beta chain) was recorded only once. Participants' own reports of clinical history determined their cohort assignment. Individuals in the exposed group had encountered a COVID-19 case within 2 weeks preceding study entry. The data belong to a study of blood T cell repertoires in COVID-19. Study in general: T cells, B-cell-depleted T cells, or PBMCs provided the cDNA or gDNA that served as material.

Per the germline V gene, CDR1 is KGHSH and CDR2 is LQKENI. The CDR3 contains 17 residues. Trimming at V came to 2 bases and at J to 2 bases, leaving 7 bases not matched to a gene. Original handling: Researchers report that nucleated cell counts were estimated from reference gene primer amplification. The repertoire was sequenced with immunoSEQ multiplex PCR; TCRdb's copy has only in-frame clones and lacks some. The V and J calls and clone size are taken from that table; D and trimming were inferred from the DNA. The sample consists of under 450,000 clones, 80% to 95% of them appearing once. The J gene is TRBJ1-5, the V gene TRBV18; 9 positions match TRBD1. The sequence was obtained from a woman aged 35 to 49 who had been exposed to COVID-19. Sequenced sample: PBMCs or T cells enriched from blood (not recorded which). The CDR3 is CASSPDRGAQGNQPQHF. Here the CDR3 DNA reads TGTGCCAGCTCACCAGACAGGGGGGCGCAGGGCAATCAGCCCCAGCATTTT. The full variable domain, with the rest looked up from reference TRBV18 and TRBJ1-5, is NAGVMQNPRHLVRRRGQEARLRCSPMKGHSHVYWYRQLPEEGLKFMVYLQKENIIDESGMPKERFSAEFPKEGPSILRIQQVVRGDSAAYFCASSPDRGAQGNQPQHFGDGTRLSIL.